The rows below give T cell receptor beta chains drawn from one sample of a study of shared clonotypes between healthy human individuals. Some clones are missing from TCRdb's copy, which holds only in-frame ones; the method was immunoSEQ multiplex PCR. The sample holds some 2,400,000 clones; approximately 96% are singletons and the top ten take approximately 0.13%. Specimen: naive CD4+ T cells sorted from blood. The receptors derive from a young man in good health. The CDR3 runs from the conserved cysteine through the conserved F or W. The D gene is left open where the match is weak. Not every row has a clone size; where given, it reads once, few, many or a size class.

V	J	D	size	CDR3	DNA
TRBV10-3	TRBJ1-2	NA	NA	CAISGDVGRGNYGYTF	TGTGCCATCAGTGGGGATGTGGGCAGGGGAAACTATGGCTACACCTTC
TRBV4-1	TRBJ2-7	NA	NA	CASAQAQVHSYEQYF	TGCGCCAGCGCCCAGGCACAGGTCCACTCCTACGAGCAGTACTTC
TRBV4-1	TRBJ2-3	NA	once	CASSHGRVEADTQYF	TGCGCCAGCAGCCATGGGAGAGTAGAGGCGGATACGCAGTATTTT
TRBV2	TRBJ2-1	TRBD1	NA	CASSWDRARDEQFF	TGTGCCAGCAGTTGGGACAGGGCTAGAGATGAGCAGTTCTTC
TRBV6-5	TRBJ2-5	NA	NA	CASSHEETQYF	TGTGCCAGCAGTCACGAAGAGACCCAGTACTTC
TRBV30	TRBJ2-1	NA	few	CAWRRSSGSYNEQFF	TGTGCCTGGAGGCGGTCCAGCGGCTCTTACAATGAGCAGTTCTTC
TRBV12-5	TRBJ1-2	TRBD1	NA	CASGLARQGPLVYGYTF	TGTGCTAGTGGTTTGGCCAGACAGGGCCCTTTGGTCTATGGCTACACCTTC
TRBV7-9	TRBJ2-2	NA	NA	CASSFGGAGAGELFF	TGTGCCAGCAGCTTCGGCGGAGCCGGCGCCGGGGAGCTGTTTTTT
TRBV5-1	TRBJ2-2	TRBD1	NA	CASSPAGQGTKGGTGELFF	TGCGCCAGCTCACCGGCAGGACAGGGAACAAAAGGGGGGACCGGGGAGCTGTTTTTT
TRBV18	TRBJ2-7	NA	NA	CASSIIGTPGDEQYF	TGTGCCAGCTCTATAATTGGAACACCAGGCGACGAGCAGTACTTC
TRBV6-5	TRBJ2-5	NA	NA	CASSYAAGDGTQYF	TGTGCCAGCAGTTACGCGGCAGGGGACGGGACCCAGTACTTC
TRBV6-1	TRBJ2-7	NA	NA	CASSGTVSYEQYF	TGTGCCAGCAGTGGGACAGTCTCCTACGAGCAGTACTTC
TRBV28	TRBJ1-2	TRBD1	NA	CASSTPGQGHYGYTF	TGTGCCAGCAGTACACCGGGACAGGGACATTATGGCTACACCTTC
TRBV5-1	TRBJ2-3	TRBD2	NA	CASRPGSGSASGEYF	TGCGCCAGCAGGCCGGGGAGCGGGAGCGCCTCCGGAGAATATTTT
TRBV19	TRBJ1-6	NA	NA	CASSSPRDNSPLHF	TGTGCCAGTAGTTCACCACGGGATAATTCACCCCTCCACTTT
TRBV7-7	TRBJ2-2	NA	once	CASSLGGARNTGELFF	TGTGCTAGCAGCTTAGGCGGGGCTCGGAACACCGGGGAGCTGTTTTTT
TRBV2	TRBJ2-2	NA	NA	CASSEVSRTLTGELFF	TGTGCCAGCAGTGAAGTTAGTAGGACCCTGACCGGGGAGCTGTTTTTT
TRBV2	TRBJ2-6	NA	NA	CASSEEGYGSGANVLTF	TGTGCCAGCAGTGAAGAGGGTTACGGGTCTGGGGCCAACGTCCTGACTTTC
TRBV10-1	TRBJ2-7	NA	NA	CASSESQRPYEQYF	TGCGCCAGCAGTGAATCACAGCGACCCTACGAGCAGTACTTC
TRBV6-6	TRBJ2-3	NA	NA	CAAAFTDTQYF	TGTGCCGCTGCCTTCACAGATACGCAGTATTTT
TRBV4-1	TRBJ2-7	TRBD1	NA	CASSPQQGLSYEQYF	TGCGCCAGCAGCCCCCAACAGGGGCTCTCCTACGAGCAGTACTTC
TRBV2	TRBJ1-4	NA	NA	CASSVAPNEKLFF	TGTGCCAGCAGTGTGGCACCGAATGAAAAACTGTTTTTT
TRBV5-1	TRBJ2-3	NA	NA	CASSPQAGSTDTQYF	TGCGCCAGCAGCCCCCAAGCAGGGAGCACAGATACGCAGTATTTT
TRBV13	TRBJ2-5	TRBD2	NA	CASSAAGGKQETQYF	TGTGCCAGCAGCGCAGCGGGAGGGAAACAAGAGACCCAGTACTTC
TRBV4-3	TRBJ2-7	NA	NA	CASSQEITVEQYF	TGCGCCAGCAGCCAAGAAATTACAGTCGAGCAGTACTTC
TRBV30	TRBJ1-4	NA	NA	CAWRRGVNEKLFF	TGTGCCTGGAGAAGGGGGGTTAATGAAAAACTGTTTTTT
TRBV6-5	TRBJ1-3	NA	NA	CASRGTGPRGNTIYF	TGTGCCAGCAGGGGGACGGGACCCCGTGGAAACACCATATATTTT
TRBV9	TRBJ2-3	TRBD2	NA	CASSVGASGRADTQYF	TGTGCCAGCAGCGTAGGGGCTAGCGGGAGGGCAGATACGCAGTATTTT
TRBV5-4	TRBJ2-7	TRBD1	NA	CASSLGTGTLYEQYF	TGTGCCAGCAGCTTGGGGACAGGCACGCTCTACGAGCAGTACTTC
TRBV27	TRBJ2-3	NA	NA	CASSKLGGTQYF	TGTGCCAGCAGTAAACTCGGGGGTACGCAGTATTTT
TRBV27	TRBJ1-1	TRBD1	NA	CASSLGTVKNTEAFF	TGTGCCAGCAGTTTAGGGACAGTGAAAAACACTGAAGCTTTCTTT
TRBV10-3	TRBJ2-7	TRBD1	NA	CAISEPTGNSYEQYF	TGTGCCATCAGTGAGCCGACAGGGAACTCCTACGAGCAGTACTTC
TRBV5-1	TRBJ1-2	NA	few	CASSLDTNYGYTF	TGCGCCAGCAGCTTGGACACTAACTATGGCTACACCTTC
TRBV7-2	TRBJ2-7	TRBD1	NA	CASSSTGASEQYF	TGTGCCAGCAGCTCGACAGGGGCAAGCGAGCAGTACTTC
TRBV2	TRBJ2-6	TRBD1	NA	CAGQGLGPGANVLTF	TGTGCCGGACAGGGTCTAGGTCCTGGGGCCAACGTCCTGACTTTC
TRBV5-1	TRBJ2-7	TRBD1	once	CASSIGTGDTYEQYF	TGCGCCAGCAGCATTGGGACAGGGGATACGTACGAGCAGTACTTC
TRBV4-1	TRBJ1-2	NA	NA	CASSQDGGWYGYTF	TGCGCCAGCAGCCAAGACGGTGGATGGTATGGCTACACCTTC
TRBV5-4	TRBJ1-2	TRBD1	NA	CASSPYNDRGFYGYTF	TGTGCCAGCAGCCCATACAACGACAGGGGATTCTATGGCTACACCTTC
TRBV2	TRBJ2-3	NA	NA	CASSTDTQYF	TGTGCCAGCAGTACAGATACGCAGTATTTT
TRBV5-5	TRBJ1-6	NA	NA	CASSIGTWGSPLHF	TGTGCCAGCAGCATAGGGACCTGGGGTTCACCCCTCCACTTT
TRBV5-1	TRBJ2-7	NA	NA	CASNGAQGSYEQYF	TGCGCCAGCAACGGGGCCCAGGGCTCCTACGAGCAGTACTTC
TRBV10-3	TRBJ1-5	NA	NA	CAISQDIRNQPQHF	TGTGCCATCAGTCAGGACATCCGCAATCAGCCCCAGCATTTT
TRBV19	TRBJ1-6	TRBD1	NA	CASSTPQGANSPLHF	TGTGCCAGTAGTACCCCTCAGGGGGCTAATTCACCCCTCCACTTT
TRBV30	TRBJ2-7	NA	NA	CAWSGLPAEQYF	TGTGCCTGGAGTGGGCTCCCCGCCGAGCAGTACTTC
TRBV5-1	TRBJ2-7	TRBD1	NA	CASSEGQGAFNEQYF	TGCGCCAGCAGCGAAGGACAGGGTGCGTTTAACGAGCAGTACTTC
TRBV19	TRBJ2-2	NA	NA	CASSADFDGELFF	TGTGCCAGTAGTGCGGACTTTGACGGGGAGCTGTTTTTT
TRBV18	TRBJ2-7	TRBD2	NA	CASSPREGAEQYF	TGTGCCAGCTCACCACGGGAGGGAGCTGAGCAGTACTTC
TRBV18	TRBJ1-1	TRBD1	few	CASSQTGDTEAFF	TGTGCCAGCTCACAAACAGGGGACACTGAAGCTTTCTTT
TRBV10-3	TRBJ1-2	TRBD1	NA	CAISGGQGTSPYYGYTF	TGTGCCATCAGTGGAGGACAGGGGACATCCCCCTACTATGGCTACACCTTC
TRBV2	TRBJ2-2	TRBD1	NA	CASLGQMNTGELFF	TGTGCCAGCCTGGGACAGATGAACACCGGGGAGCTGTTTTTT
TRBV2	TRBJ2-2	NA	NA	CASSEVNPNTGELFF	TGTGCCAGCAGTGAGGTGAATCCGAACACCGGGGAGCTGTTTTTT
TRBV6-5	TRBJ1-1	TRBD1	NA	CASSYTQDRAAFF	TGTGCCAGCAGTTACACCCAAGACAGGGCTGCTTTCTTT
TRBV9	TRBJ2-2	TRBD2	NA	CASSVAGGNTGELFF	TGTGCCAGCAGCGTAGCGGGGGGGAACACCGGGGAGCTGTTTTTT
TRBV10-3	TRBJ1-6	TRBD1	NA	CAISESVRGGEPLHF	TGTGCCATCAGTGAGTCGGTCAGGGGGGGGGAACCCCTCCACTTT
TRBV30	TRBJ1-5	NA	NA	CAWRRDKNQPQHF	TGTGCCTGGAGGAGGGACAAGAATCAGCCCCAGCATTTT
TRBV7-9	TRBJ1-3	TRBD1	NA	CASSLAGTDTIYF	TGTGCCAGCAGCTTGGCGGGGACAGACACCATATATTTT
TRBV10-2	TRBJ1-2	NA	NA	CATQSGWRDYGYTF	TGCGCCACCCAGAGCGGGTGGAGGGACTATGGCTACACCTTC
TRBV29-1	TRBJ2-3	NA	NA	CSVDVTGTDTQYF	TGCAGCGTTGACGTCACGGGTACAGATACGCAGTATTTT